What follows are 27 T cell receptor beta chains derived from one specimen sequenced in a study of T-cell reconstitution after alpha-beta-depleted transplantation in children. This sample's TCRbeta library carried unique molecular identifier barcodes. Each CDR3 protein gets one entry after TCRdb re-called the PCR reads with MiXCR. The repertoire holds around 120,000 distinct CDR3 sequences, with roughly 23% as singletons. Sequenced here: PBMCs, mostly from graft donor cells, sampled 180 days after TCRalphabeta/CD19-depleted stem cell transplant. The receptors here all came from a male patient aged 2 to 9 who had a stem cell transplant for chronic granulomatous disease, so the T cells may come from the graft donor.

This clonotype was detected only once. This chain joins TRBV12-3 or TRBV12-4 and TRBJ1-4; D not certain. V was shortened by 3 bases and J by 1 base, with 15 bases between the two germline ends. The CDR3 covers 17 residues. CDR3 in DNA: TGTGCCAGCAGTTTGAGGGTTGGGGAAGGAACTAATGAAAAACTGTTTTTT. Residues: CASSLRVGEGTNEKLFF.

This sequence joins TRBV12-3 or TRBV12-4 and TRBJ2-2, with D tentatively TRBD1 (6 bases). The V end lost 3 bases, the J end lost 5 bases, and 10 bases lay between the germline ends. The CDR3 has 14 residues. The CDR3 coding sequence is TGTGCCAGCAGTTTCCAACAGGGAACCGGGGAGCTGTTTTTT. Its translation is CASSFQQGTGELFF.

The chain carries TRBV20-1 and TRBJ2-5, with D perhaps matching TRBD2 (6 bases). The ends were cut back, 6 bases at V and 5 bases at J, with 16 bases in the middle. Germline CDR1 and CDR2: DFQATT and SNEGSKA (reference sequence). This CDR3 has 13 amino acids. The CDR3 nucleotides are TGCAGTGCCCGAACCCTAGCGAGGGAGACCCAGTACTTC. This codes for CSARTLARETQYF.

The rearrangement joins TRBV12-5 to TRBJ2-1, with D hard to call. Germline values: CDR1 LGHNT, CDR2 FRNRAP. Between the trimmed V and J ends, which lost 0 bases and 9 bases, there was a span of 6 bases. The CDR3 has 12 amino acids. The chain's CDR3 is CASGLVVGEQFF. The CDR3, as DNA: TGTGCTAGTGGTTTGGTAGTAGGTGAGCAGTTCTTC.

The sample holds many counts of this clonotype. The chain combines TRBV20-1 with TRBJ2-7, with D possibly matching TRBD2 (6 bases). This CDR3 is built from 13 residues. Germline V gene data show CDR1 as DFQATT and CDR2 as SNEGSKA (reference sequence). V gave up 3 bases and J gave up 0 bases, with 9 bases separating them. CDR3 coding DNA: TGCAGTGCTAGCGGGGGATACTCCTACGAGCAGTACTTC. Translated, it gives CSASGGYSYEQYF.

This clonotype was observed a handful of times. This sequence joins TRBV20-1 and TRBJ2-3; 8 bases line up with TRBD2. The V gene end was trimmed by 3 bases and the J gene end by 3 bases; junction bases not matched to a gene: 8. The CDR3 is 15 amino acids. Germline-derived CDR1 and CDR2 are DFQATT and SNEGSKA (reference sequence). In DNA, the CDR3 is TGCAGTGCTAGCGGGAGGGGAGCTGGGACAGATACGCAGTATTTT. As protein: CSASGRGAGTDTQYF.

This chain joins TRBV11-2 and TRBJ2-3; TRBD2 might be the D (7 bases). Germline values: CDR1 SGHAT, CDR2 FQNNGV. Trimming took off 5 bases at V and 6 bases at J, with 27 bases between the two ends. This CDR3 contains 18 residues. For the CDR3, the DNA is TGTGCCAGCAGCCCAAGGGTGGGGGGGGCTCCACCGGATGATACGCAGTATTTT. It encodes CASSPRVGGAPPDDTQYF.

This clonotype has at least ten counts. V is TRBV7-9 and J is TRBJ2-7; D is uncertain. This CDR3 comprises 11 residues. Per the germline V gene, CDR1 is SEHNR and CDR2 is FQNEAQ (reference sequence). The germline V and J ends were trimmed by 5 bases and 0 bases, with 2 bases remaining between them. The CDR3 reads CASSPSYEQYF. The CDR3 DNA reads TGTGCCAGCAGCCCCTCCTACGAGCAGTACTTC.

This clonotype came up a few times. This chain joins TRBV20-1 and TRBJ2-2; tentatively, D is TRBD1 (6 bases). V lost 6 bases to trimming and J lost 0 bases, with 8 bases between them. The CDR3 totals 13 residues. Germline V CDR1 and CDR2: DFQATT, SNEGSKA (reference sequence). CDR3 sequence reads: CSAGGANTGELFF. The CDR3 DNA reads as TGCAGTGCAGGGGGTGCGAACACCGGGGAGCTGTTTTTT.

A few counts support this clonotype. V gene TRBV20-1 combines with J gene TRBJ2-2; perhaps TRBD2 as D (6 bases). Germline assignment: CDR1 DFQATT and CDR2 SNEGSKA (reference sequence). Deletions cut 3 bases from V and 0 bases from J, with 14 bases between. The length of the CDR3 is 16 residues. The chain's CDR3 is CSASALGGTNTGELFF. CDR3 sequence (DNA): TGCAGTGCTAGTGCGTTGGGCGGGACGAACACCGGGGAGCTGTTTTTT.

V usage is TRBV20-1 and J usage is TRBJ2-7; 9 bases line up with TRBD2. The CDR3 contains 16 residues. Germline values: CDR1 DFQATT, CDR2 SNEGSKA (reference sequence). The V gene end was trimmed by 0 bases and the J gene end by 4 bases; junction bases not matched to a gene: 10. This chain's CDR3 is CSARDPDSGREYEQYF. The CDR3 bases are TGCAGTGCTAGAGATCCTGATAGCGGGAGAGAATACGAGCAGTACTTC.

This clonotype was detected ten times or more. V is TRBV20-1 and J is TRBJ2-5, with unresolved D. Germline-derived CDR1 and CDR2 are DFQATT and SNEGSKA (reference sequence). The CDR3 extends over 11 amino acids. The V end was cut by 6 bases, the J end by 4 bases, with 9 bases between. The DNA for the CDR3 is TGCAGTGCAACGGGCGGAGAGACCCAGTACTTC. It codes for CSATGGETQYF.

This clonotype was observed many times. The CDR3 region has the DNA TGTGCCAGCTCACCCCGGGACAGGGCACTAGCGGGAGCAGATACGCAGTATTTT. This encodes CASSPRDRALAGADTQYF. V and J are TRBV18 and TRBJ2-3; TRBD2 matches 11 bases. The germline V gene encodes CDR1 KGHSH and CDR2 LQKENI. The ends lost 3 bases at V and 4 bases at J; junction bases unmatched: 12. The CDR3 totals 18 residues.

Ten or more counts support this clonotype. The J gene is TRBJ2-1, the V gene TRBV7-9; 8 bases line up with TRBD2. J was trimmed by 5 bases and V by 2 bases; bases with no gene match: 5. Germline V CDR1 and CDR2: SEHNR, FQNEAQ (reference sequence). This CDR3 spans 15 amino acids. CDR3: CASSLHRGGNNEQFF. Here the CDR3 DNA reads TGTGCCAGCAGCTTACACCGGGGGGGAAACAATGAGCAGTTCTTC.

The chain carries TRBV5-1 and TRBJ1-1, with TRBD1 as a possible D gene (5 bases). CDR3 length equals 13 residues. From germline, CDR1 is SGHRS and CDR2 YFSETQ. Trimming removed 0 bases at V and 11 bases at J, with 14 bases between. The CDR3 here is CASSLVQGVRAFF. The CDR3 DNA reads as TGCGCCAGCAGCTTGGTCCAGGGAGTTCGGGCTTTCTTT.

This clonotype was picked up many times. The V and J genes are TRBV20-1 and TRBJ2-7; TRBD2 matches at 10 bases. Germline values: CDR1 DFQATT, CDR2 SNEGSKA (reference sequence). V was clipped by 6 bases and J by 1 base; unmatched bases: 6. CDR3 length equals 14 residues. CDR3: CSARAGGLSYEQYF. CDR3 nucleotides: TGCAGTGCCCGAGCGGGAGGGCTTTCCTACGAGCAGTACTTC.

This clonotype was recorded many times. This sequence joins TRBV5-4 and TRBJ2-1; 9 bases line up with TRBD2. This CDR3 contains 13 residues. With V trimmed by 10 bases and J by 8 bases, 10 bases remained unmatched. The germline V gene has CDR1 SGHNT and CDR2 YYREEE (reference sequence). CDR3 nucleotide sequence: TGTGCCGGCTCCGGGACTAGCAGGGATGAGCAGTTCTTC. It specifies CAGSGTSRDEQFF. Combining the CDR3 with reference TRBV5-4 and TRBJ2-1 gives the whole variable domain ETGVTQSPTHLIKTRGQQVTLRCSSQSGHNTVSWYQQALGQGPQFIFQYYREEENGRGNFPPRFSGLQFPNYSSELNVNALELDDSALYLCAGSGTSRDEQFFGPGTRLTVL.

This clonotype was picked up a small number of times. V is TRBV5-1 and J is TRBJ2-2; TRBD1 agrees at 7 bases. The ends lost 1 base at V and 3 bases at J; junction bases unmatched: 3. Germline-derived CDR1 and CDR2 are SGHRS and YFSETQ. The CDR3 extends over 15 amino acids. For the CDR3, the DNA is TGCGCCAGCAGCTTGCCAGGGGGTGACACCGGGGAGCTGTTTTTT. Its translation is CASSLPGGDTGELFF.

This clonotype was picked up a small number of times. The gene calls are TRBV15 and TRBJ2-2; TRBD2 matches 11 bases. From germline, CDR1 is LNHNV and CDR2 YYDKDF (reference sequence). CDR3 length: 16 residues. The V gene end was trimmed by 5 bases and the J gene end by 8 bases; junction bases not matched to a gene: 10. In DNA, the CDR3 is TGTGCCACCAGCCTTATAGCGGGAGGGTTGACGGGGGAGCTGTTTTTT. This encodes CATSLIAGGLTGELFF.

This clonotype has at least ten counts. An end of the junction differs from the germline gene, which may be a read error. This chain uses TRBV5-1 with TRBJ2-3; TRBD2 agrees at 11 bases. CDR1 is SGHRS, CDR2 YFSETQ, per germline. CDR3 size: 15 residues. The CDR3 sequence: CASSLAGGITDTQYF. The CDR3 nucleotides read TGTGCCAGCAGTCTAGCGGGAGGAATCACAGATACGCAGTATTTT.

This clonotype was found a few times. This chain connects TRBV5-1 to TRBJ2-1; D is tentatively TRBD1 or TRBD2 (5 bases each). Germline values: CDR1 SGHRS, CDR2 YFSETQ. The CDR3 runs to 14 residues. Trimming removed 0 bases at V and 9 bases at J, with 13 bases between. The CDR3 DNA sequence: TGCGCCAGCAGCTTGGTGGGGGAGAGAGGTGAGCAGTTCTTC. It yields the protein CASSLVGERGEQFF.

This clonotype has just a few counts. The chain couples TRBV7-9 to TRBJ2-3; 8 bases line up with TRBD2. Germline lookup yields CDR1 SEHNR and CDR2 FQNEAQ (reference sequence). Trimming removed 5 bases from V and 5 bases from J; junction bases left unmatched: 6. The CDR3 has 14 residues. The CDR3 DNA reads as TGTGCCAGCAGCGTAGGGCTAGCGGGAGATACGCAGTATTTT. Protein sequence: CASSVGLAGDTQYF.

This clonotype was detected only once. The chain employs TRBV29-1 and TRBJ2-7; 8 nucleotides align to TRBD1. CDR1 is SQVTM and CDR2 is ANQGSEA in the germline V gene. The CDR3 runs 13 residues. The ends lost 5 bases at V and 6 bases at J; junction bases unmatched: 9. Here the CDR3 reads CSVLSDRAVEQYF. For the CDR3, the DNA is TGCAGCGTTCTTTCGGACAGGGCTGTCGAGCAGTACTTC.

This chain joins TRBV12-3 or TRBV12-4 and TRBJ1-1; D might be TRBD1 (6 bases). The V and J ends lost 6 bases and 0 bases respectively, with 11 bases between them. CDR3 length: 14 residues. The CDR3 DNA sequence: TGTGCCAGCAGAGTGGACAGCCTGAACACTGAAGCTTTCTTT. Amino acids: CASRVDSLNTEAFF.

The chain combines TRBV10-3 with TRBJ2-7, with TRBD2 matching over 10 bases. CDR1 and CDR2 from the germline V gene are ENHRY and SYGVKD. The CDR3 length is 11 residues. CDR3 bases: TGTGCTGTAGCGGGAGGTAGCGAGCAGTACTTC. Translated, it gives CAVAGGSEQYF.

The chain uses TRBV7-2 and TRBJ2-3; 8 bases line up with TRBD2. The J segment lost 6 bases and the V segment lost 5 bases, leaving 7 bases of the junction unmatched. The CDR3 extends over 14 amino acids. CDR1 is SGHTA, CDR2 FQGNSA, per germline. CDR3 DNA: TGTGCCAGCAGCCCCATAGCGGGATTCGATACGCAGTATTTT. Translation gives CASSPIAGFDTQYF.

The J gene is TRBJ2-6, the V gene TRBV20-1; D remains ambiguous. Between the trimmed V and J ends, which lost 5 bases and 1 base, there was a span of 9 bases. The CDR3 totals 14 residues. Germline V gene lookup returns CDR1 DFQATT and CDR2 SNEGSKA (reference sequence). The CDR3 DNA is TGCAGTGCTGCCAAAAGATCTGGGGCCAACGTCCTGACTTTC. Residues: CSAAKRSGANVLTF.